A selection of T cell receptor beta chains follows, all from one sample in a study of blood T cell repertoires in COVID-19. Profiling relied on immunoSEQ multiplex PCR, and the TCRdb table lists in-frame clones only, not all of them. The sample has 200,000 to 250,000 clones; more than 80% are singletons. The sample was PBMCs or T cells enriched from blood (not recorded which). These receptor sequences come from a man in his sixties who had recovered from COVID-19. CDR3s include the opening cysteine and the closing phenylalanine or tryptophan.

v_call: TRBV5-5; j_call: TRBJ2-7; cdr3_aa: CASSQIYEQYF
v_call: TRBV19; j_call: TRBJ2-3; cdr3_aa: CASSIGYSTDTQYF
v_call: TRBV5-1; j_call: TRBJ1-6; cdr3_aa: CASSSGQRDSPLHF
v_call: TRBV7-3; j_call: TRBJ2-3; cdr3_aa: CASSLEGQHTDTQYF
v_call: TRBV5-1; j_call: TRBJ2-3; cdr3_aa: CASSPGQSTDTQYF
v_call: TRBV11-3; j_call: TRBJ2-5; cdr3_aa: CASSLEPETRETQYF
v_call: TRBV19; j_call: TRBJ1-5; cdr3_aa: CASSTTGNNQPQHF
v_call: TRBV7-7; j_call: TRBJ1-3; cdr3_aa: CASSRGRGSGNTIYF
v_call: TRBV19; j_call: TRBJ1-4; cdr3_aa: CASNKTGIETNEKLFF
v_call: TRBV4-3; j_call: TRBJ1-6; cdr3_aa: CASSLLRQGGNSPLHF
v_call: TRBV7-2; j_call: TRBJ2-3; cdr3_aa: CASSILADPSTDTQYF
v_call: TRBV4-3; j_call: TRBJ2-7; cdr3_aa: CASSLGGGWSYEQYF
v_call: TRBV5-1; j_call: TRBJ1-1; cdr3_aa: CASSPGQVNTEAFF
v_call: TRBV7-2; j_call: TRBJ2-3; cdr3_aa: CASSLLQGADTQYF
v_call: TRBV5-1; j_call: TRBJ1-2; cdr3_aa: CASSPDNLEGYTF
v_call: TRBV19; j_call: TRBJ1-5; cdr3_aa: CASNYDRGSNQPQHF
v_call: TRBV6-2/TRBV6-3; j_call: TRBJ1-5; cdr3_aa: CASSRNRGLSQPQHF
v_call: TRBV18; j_call: TRBJ1-3; cdr3_aa: CASSPIEVSGNTIYF
v_call: TRBV19; j_call: TRBJ2-2; cdr3_aa: CASSSPGTGFPGELFF
v_call: TRBV7-6; j_call: TRBJ2-7; cdr3_aa: CASSLPGGYEQYF
v_call: TRBV7-9; j_call: TRBJ1-4; cdr3_aa: CASSFTGGGNEKLFF
v_call: TRBV2; j_call: TRBJ2-2; cdr3_aa: CASSALTLNTGELFF
v_call: TRBV6-5; j_call: TRBJ1-2; cdr3_aa: CASSPWTGEPGYTF
v_call: TRBV4-1; j_call: TRBJ1-3; cdr3_aa: CASSQDYRESGNTIYF
v_call: TRBV3-1/TRBV3-2; j_call: TRBJ1-6; cdr3_aa: CASSQLGQSPLHF
v_call: TRBV18; j_call: TRBJ1-2; cdr3_aa: CASSRTGSEGYTF
v_call: TRBV7-6; j_call: TRBJ1-1; cdr3_aa: CASSRIPGGEAFF
v_call: TRBV24-1; j_call: TRBJ1-6; cdr3_aa: CATSPGQYNSPLHF
v_call: TRBV12-2; j_call: TRBJ2-7; cdr3_aa: CASRLIGGPSRWSYEQYF
v_call: TRBV25-1; j_call: TRBJ2-1; cdr3_aa: CASMTSGNNEQFF
v_call: TRBV5-1; j_call: TRBJ1-1; cdr3_aa: CASSPDRVVTEAFF
v_call: TRBV18; j_call: TRBJ1-1; cdr3_aa: CASSPVGQGVTEAFF
v_call: TRBV19; j_call: TRBJ1-3; cdr3_aa: CASSIRQANSGNTIYF
v_call: TRBV6-5; j_call: TRBJ1-2; cdr3_aa: CASTLTQGNYGYTF
v_call: TRBV3-1/TRBV3-2; j_call: TRBJ1-4; cdr3_aa: CASSQDLTGRELFF
v_call: TRBV19; j_call: TRBJ2-7; cdr3_aa: CASSSRGQGLPYEQYF
v_call: TRBV27; j_call: TRBJ2-5; cdr3_aa: CASSPTRQETQYF
v_call: TRBV30; j_call: TRBJ2-7; cdr3_aa: CAWRKPGTGTYEQYF
v_call: TRBV9; j_call: TRBJ1-4; cdr3_aa: CASSGRQATNEKLFF
v_call: TRBV12-3/TRBV12-4; j_call: TRBJ2-2; cdr3_aa: CASGQDAGELFF
v_call: TRBV6-5; j_call: TRBJ1-4; cdr3_aa: CASSLGTGRNEKLFF
v_call: TRBV11-1; j_call: TRBJ2-3; cdr3_aa: CASSLYRAGGKDTQYF
v_call: TRBV19; j_call: TRBJ1-1; cdr3_aa: CASSIAGGGAAVDTEAFF
v_call: TRBV5-1; j_call: TRBJ2-5; cdr3_aa: CASSLGYQTGREETQYF
v_call: TRBV2; j_call: TRBJ2-7; cdr3_aa: CASTPPGHTYEQYF
v_call: TRBV19; j_call: TRBJ1-4; cdr3_aa: CASSKRTGVGNEKLFF
v_call: TRBV24-1; j_call: TRBJ2-3; cdr3_aa: CATSVKQDSLRTDTQYF
v_call: TRBV6-5; j_call: TRBJ1-5; cdr3_aa: CASSPWRDNQPQHF
v_call: TRBV7-8; j_call: TRBJ2-7; cdr3_aa: CASSVIKEAYEQYF
v_call: TRBV24-1; j_call: TRBJ2-2; cdr3_aa: CATSDRPPSNTGELFF
v_call: TRBV3-1/TRBV3-2; j_call: TRBJ2-1; cdr3_aa: CASSQTRQGANEQFF
v_call: TRBV4-3; j_call: TRBJ2-5; cdr3_aa: CASSQDLGAQETQYF
v_call: TRBV7-2; j_call: TRBJ1-2; cdr3_aa: CASSPRARGEVLYGYTF